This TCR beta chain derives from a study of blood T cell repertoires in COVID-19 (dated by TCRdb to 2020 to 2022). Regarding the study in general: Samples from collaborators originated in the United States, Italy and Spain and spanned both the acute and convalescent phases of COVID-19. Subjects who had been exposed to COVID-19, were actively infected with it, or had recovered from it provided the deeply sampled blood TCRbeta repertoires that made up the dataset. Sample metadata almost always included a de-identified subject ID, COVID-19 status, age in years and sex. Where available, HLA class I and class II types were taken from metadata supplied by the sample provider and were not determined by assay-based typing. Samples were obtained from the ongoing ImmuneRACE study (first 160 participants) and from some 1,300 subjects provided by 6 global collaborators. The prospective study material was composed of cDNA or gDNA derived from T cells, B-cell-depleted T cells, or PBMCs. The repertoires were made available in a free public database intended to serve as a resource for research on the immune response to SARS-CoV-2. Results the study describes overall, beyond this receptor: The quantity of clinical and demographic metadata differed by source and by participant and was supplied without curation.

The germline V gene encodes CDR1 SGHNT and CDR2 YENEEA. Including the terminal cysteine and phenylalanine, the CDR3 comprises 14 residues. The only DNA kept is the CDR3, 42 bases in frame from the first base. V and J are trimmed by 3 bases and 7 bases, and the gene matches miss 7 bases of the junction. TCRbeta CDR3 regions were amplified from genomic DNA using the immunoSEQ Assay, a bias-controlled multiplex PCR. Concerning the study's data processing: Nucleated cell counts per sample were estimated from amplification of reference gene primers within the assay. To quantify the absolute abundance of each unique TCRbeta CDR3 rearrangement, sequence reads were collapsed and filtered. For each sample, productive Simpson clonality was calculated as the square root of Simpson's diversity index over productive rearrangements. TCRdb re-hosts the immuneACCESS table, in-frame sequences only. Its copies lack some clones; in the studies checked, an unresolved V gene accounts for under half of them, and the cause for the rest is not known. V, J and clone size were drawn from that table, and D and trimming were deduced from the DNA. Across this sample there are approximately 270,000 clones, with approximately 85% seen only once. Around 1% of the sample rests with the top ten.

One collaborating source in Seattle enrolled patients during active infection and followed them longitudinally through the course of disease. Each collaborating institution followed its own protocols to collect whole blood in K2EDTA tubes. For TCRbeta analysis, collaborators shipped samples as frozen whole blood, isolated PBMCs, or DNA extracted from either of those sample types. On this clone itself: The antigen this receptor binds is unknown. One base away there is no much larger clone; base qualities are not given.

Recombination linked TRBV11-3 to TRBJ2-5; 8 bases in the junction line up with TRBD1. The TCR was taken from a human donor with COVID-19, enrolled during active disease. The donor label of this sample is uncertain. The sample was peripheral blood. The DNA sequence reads TGTGCCAGCAGCTTGGAGACAGGGGTGGGGACCCAGTACTTC. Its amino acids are CASSLETGVGTQYF.